The clone carrying this T cell receptor (beta chain) was recorded many times. A 5'RACE template-switching step, the method used to make TCR cDNA, added a universal primer site and UMIs. Using its own MiXCR run on the 5' RACE reads, TCRdb lists one record per CDR3 protein. The table lists 70,000 to 80,000 distinct CDR3 sequences, 7.3% of them singletons. V lost 4 bases, J lost 9 bases, and 13 bases stayed unmatched. The CDR3 consists of 15 residues. CDR1 SGHRS and CDR2 YFSETQ come from the germline V gene. The data derive from a study of T cells after yellow fever vaccination. As for the study in general: Fractions of limited cellularity were prepared by means of SMART-Seq v4 Ultra Low Input.

This chain links TRBV5-1 with TRBJ2-1; 7 positions match TRBD1. The source material was CD8+ T cells sorted from PBMCs, sampled 9 to 10 days after the first yellow fever vaccination. The source of this sequence is a man younger than 30 who received the YFV17D yellow fever vaccine. In nucleotides, the CDR3 is TGCGCCAGCAGCGTTCCGGGACAGCTCTTATCTGAGCAGTTCTTC. Amino acid sequence: CASSVPGQLLSEQFF.